Listed here are 21 T cell receptor beta chains from one sample, sequenced in a study of blood T cells in healthy people across ages. Alongside a J-beta primer mix, a sample-barcoded 5' primer served in a second PCR lasting about 7 to 11 cycles. Via MiXCR, TCRdb re-called the 5' RACE reads, giving one row per CDR3 protein. This sample has about 1 million distinct CDR3 sequences, with less than 25% found just once. The sample was also linked to a second study, of T cells of mothers and their children.

Sequencing used blood. Receptors originate from a girl aged 2 to 10 in good health.

This chain uses TRBV9 with TRBJ2-1; a weak D match, TRBD2 (6 bases). The CDR3 runs 16 residues. The germline CDR1 and CDR2 sequences are SGDLS and YYNGEE. The V gene lost 4 bases and the J gene lost 0 bases, with 14 bases spanning the gap. The CDR3 sequence: CASSHGGGSSYNEQFF. The CDR3 bases are TGTGCCAGCAGCCACGGGGGTGGTAGCTCCTACAATGAGCAGTTCTTC.

This clonotype was detected only a few times. The V gene is TRBV5-1, the J gene TRBJ1-1; 8 bases match TRBD1. The CDR3 is 17 amino acids. Germline V gene lookup returns CDR1 SGHRS and CDR2 YFSETQ. V shed 0 bases, J shed 6 bases, and the junction held 13 bases outside the gene matches. CDR3 amino acids: CASSLGLIPDRGPEAFF. In nucleotides, the CDR3 is TGCGCCAGCAGCTTGGGCCTCATACCCGACAGGGGACCTGAAGCTTTCTTT.

The V call is TRBV12-3 or TRBV12-4, the J call TRBJ2-7; D gene uncertain. CDR3 length equals 12 residues. V was pared by 4 bases and J by 4 bases, with 8 bases between. CDR3 nucleotides: TGTGCCAGCAGTTGGTACCTTTACGAGCAGTACTTC. This encodes CASSWYLYEQYF.

This clonotype has just one count. J is TRBJ2-5 and V is TRBV29-1; D might be TRBD2 (6 bases). TRBJ2-7 explains the end of the DNA better; the J call may be wrong. The CDR3 is 13 residues long. Germline values: CDR1 SQVTM, CDR2 ANQGSEA. CDR3 protein: CSVGRVGVGEQYF. The CDR3 DNA sequence: TGCAGCGTTGGGAGGGTGGGCGTTGGCGAGCAGTACTTC.

This chain connects TRBV19 to TRBJ2-5, with D uncertain. The J call may be faulty, since TRBJ2-1 better matches the DNA end. Germline V CDR1 and CDR2: LNHDA, SQIVND (reference sequence). CDR3 length: 11 amino acids. The CDR3 nucleotides read TGTGTCAGCACTCATATGAATGAGCAGTTCTTC. It specifies CVSTHMNEQFF.

This sequence joins TRBV20-1 and TRBJ2-1; 10 bases line up with TRBD2. This CDR3 spans 13 amino acids. The V gene's germline CDR1 is DFQATT and CDR2 SNEGSKA (reference sequence). Germline trimming cut 5 bases from V and 4 bases from J; bases unmatched to any gene: 2. The CDR3 sequence is CSAGLADYNEQFF. CDR3 nucleotides: TGCAGTGCTGGACTAGCGGATTACAATGAGCAGTTCTTC.

This clonotype was seen only once. The CDR3, as DNA: TGTGCCATGTCAGAGAGCGGGACAGCCTACAATGAGCAGTTCTTC. Amino acid sequence: CAMSESGTAYNEQFF. This chain links TRBV6-4 with TRBJ2-1, with D perhaps given as TRBD1 or TRBD2 (7 bases each). The V gene's germline CDR1 is MRHNA and CDR2 SNTAGT. The V and J ends lost 10 bases and 2 bases respectively, with 18 bases between them. The CDR3 loop spans 15 amino acids.

The CDR3 bases are TGTGCCAGCAGCTTAGAACGGGAGAGTCGGCAGACCCAGTACTTC. It is translated as CASSLERESRQTQYF. This chain links TRBV7-2 with TRBJ2-5; D is perhaps TRBD2 (6 bases). Per germline, CDR1 SGHTA and CDR2 FQGNSA. This CDR3 is built from 15 residues. Trimming cost V 1 base and J 6 bases, with 15 bases left between them. Full variable domain (outside the CDR3, taken from reference TRBV7-2 and TRBJ2-5): GAGVSQSPSNKVTEKGKDVELRCDPISGHTALYWYRQSLGQGLEFLIYFQGNSAPDKSGLPSDRFSAERTGGSVSTLTIQRTQQEDSAVYLCASSLERESRQTQYFGPGTRLLVL.

Notes on this clonotype: Sequence at one end of the junction differs from germline and may be a read error. The rearrangement joins TRBV20-1 to TRBJ2-1; D is perhaps TRBD2 (5 bases). The CDR3 length is 11 residues. Germline V gene lookup returns CDR1 DFQATT and CDR2 SNEGSKA (reference sequence). CDR3 sequence (DNA): TGCAGCGCTAGCCCAAACAATGAGCAGTTCTTC. Its translation is CSASPNNEQFF.

V and J are TRBV20-1 and TRBJ2-1; D remains unclear. The V and J ends lost 3 bases and 7 bases respectively, with 13 bases between them. Looked up from germline, CDR1 is DFQATT and CDR2 is SNEGSKA (reference sequence). The CDR3 has 13 residues. CDR3 sequence reads: CSASDGIYNEQFF. CDR3 in DNA: TGCAGTGCTAGCGATGGCATCTATAATGAGCAGTTCTTC.

The V and J genes are TRBV20-1 and TRBJ1-1; D is undetermined. Trimming stripped 3 bases from V and 5 bases from J, with 7 bases between. Germline V gene lookup returns CDR1 DFQATT and CDR2 SNEGSKA (reference sequence). The CDR3 is 11 residues long. CDR3 nucleotides: TGCAGTGCTAGGGCGATGACTGAAGCTTTCTTT. Translated, it gives CSARAMTEAFF.

This chain connects TRBV12-3 or TRBV12-4 to TRBJ2-1; D is perhaps TRBD1 (6 bases). The CDR3 runs 14 residues. V lost 6 bases and J lost 8, with 17 bases in between. The CDR3, as DNA: TGTGCCAGCAGCCTGGATACAGGGATTGATGAGCAGTTCTTC. Residues: CASSLDTGIDEQFF.

This clonotype was found a few times. The chain couples TRBV2 to TRBJ2-3; maybe TRBD1 (6 bases). This CDR3 is built from 14 residues. The germline V gene has CDR1 SNHLY and CDR2 FYNNEI. V was clipped by 6 bases and J by 0 bases, with 10 bases between them. CDR3 sequence reads: CASRITGSTDTQYF. For the CDR3, the DNA is TGTGCCAGCAGGATTACAGGGAGCACAGATACGCAGTATTTT.

V gene TRBV27 combines with J gene TRBJ2-5, with D maybe TRBD2 (6 bases). Gene TRBJ2-1 matches the end of the DNA better, so the J call may be wrong. Germline CDR1 is MNHEY and CDR2 is SMNVEV (reference sequence). CDR3 size: 14 residues. The CDR3 bases are TGTGCCAGCAGTTACCGGGAGAGTTTAAATGAGCAGTTCTTC. Its protein is CASSYRESLNEQFF.

The chain has TRBV2 and TRBJ2-6; D is unclear. V was clipped by 7 bases and J by 0 bases, with 22 bases between them. The CDR3 consists of 19 residues. Germline CDR1 reads SNHLY; CDR2 reads FYNNEI. The DNA for the CDR3 is TGTGCCAGCAATCGAGACGTAAGAGCCCTAACCTCTGGGGCCAACGTCCTGACTTTC. This encodes CASNRDVRALTSGANVLTF.

This clonotype was picked up a small number of times. V usage is TRBV11-1 and J usage is TRBJ1-2; the D gene is possibly TRBD1 (6 bases). Germline CDR1 is SGHAT and CDR2 is FQDESV (reference sequence). V lost 6 bases to trimming and J lost 2 bases, with 19 bases between them. This CDR3 has 16 amino acids. In nucleotides, the CDR3 is TGTGCCAGCAGACGGATAACAGGGTCGAAGAACTATGGCTACACCTTC. Its translation: CASRRITGSKNYGYTF.

The chain combines TRBV20-1 with TRBJ1-1; no clear D. CDR1 is DFQATT, CDR2 SNEGSKA, per germline (reference sequence). The CDR3 runs to 13 residues. With 5 bases removed from V and 4 bases from J, the gap between germline ends came to 14 bases. The CDR3 loop reads CSALGTGGTEAFF. In DNA, the CDR3 is TGCAGTGCTTTGGGCACGGGTGGCACTGAAGCTTTCTTT.

The chain carries TRBV7-9 and TRBJ1-6, with D perhaps matching TRBD1 (5 bases). V was clipped by 5 bases and J by 10 bases, with 27 bases between them. CDR1 SEHNR and CDR2 FQNEAQ come from the germline V gene (reference sequence). CDR3 length: 18 amino acids. This CDR3 is CASSPPQTDIWGRSPLHF. The CDR3 region has the DNA TGTGCCAGCAGCCCCCCCCAAACGGACATTTGGGGGAGGTCACCCCTCCACTTT.

The rearrangement uses TRBV9 and TRBJ1-2; TRBD1 is a possible D gene (5 bases). Per the germline V gene, CDR1 is SGDLS and CDR2 is YYNGEE. The CDR3 runs to 13 residues. V shed 4 bases and J shed 3 bases, with 10 bases lying between them. The CDR3 bases are TGTGCCAGCAGCCGGGACGGTCACTATGGCTACACCTTC. Amino acid sequence: CASSRDGHYGYTF.

The rearrangement uses TRBV20-1 and TRBJ2-3; 9 bases agree with TRBD2. Germline CDR1 DFQATT, CDR2 SNEGSKA (reference sequence). This CDR3 is built from 17 residues. The ends lost 3 bases at V and 0 bases at J; junction bases unmatched: 10. The CDR3 sequence: CSASSFRLAASTDTQYF. CDR3 nucleotides: TGCAGTGCTAGCTCTTTCCGACTAGCGGCTAGCACAGATACGCAGTATTTT.

In its sample, this clonotype was seen a few times. V and J are TRBV29-1 and TRBJ2-4; 7 bases are a match to TRBD1. V was clipped by 7 bases and J by 6 bases; unmatched bases: 9. In germline, CDR1 is SQVTM, CDR2 ANQGSEA. The CDR3 loop spans 13 amino acids. The CDR3 spells CSAVTGASNIQYF. The CDR3 DNA follows: TGCAGCGCTGTAACAGGGGCGTCAAACATTCAGTACTTC. The entire variable domain, with the rest obtained from reference TRBV29-1 and TRBJ2-4, is as follows: SAVISQKPSRDICQRGTSLTIQCQVDSQVTMMFWYRQQPGQSLTLIATANQGSEATYESGFVIDKFPISRPNLTFSTLTVSNMSPEDSSIYLCSAVTGASNIQYFGAGTRLSVL.